This TCR beta chain originates from a study of T cells in Graves' hyperthyroidism and ophthalmopathy. Amplification targeted TCR beta CDR3 regions from RNA transcripts. Carried out on the TCR CDR3, a first-round RT-PCR used the HTBI primer set. TCRdb called the multiplex PCR reads again in MiXCR, with one record for every CDR3 protein. The data contain approximately 370,000 distinct CDR3 sequences, 15% of them singletons. This clonotype was seen many times. CDR1 is MNHNS and CDR2 is SASEGT in the germline V gene. The CDR3 runs 15 residues. V dropped 2 bases and J dropped 3; count of bases not matched to a gene: 1.

This TCR derives from a woman between 25 and 40 years old with Graves' hyperthyroidism. The chain couples TRBV6-1 to TRBJ2-7, with TRBD2 identical over 13 bases. The sample consisted of blood. In DNA, the CDR3 is TGTGCCAGCAGTGAATGGACTAGCGGGAGCTACGAGCAGTACTTC. This encodes CASSEWTSGSYEQYF.